These T cell receptor beta chains were read from a single sample in a study of blood T cell repertoires in COVID-19. Clones were read by immunoSEQ multiplex PCR, and TCRdb kept only the in-frame ones, dropping some. The sample lists over 150,000 clones, more than 70% occurring once. The sequenced sample consisted of peripheral blood. Every receptor here comes from a man aged 50 to 59 with COVID-19, enrolled during active disease. The CDR3 runs from the conserved cysteine through the conserved F or W. A D gene is named only where the DNA matches it firmly. Clone size is not always given. Where it is, it says once, few, many or a class for expanded clones.

j_call: TRBJ2-2
d_call: -
v_call: TRBV7-2
clone_size: -
cdr3_nt: TGTGCCAGCAGCCTGGAGAGTTCGAACACCGGGGAGCTGTTTTTT
cdr3_aa: CASSLESSNTGELFF

j_call: TRBJ2-1
d_call: TRBD2
v_call: TRBV9
clone_size: -
cdr3_nt: TGTGCCAGCAGCCCAAAGCGGGGCTACTCCTACAATGAGCAGTTCTTC
cdr3_aa: CASSPKRGYSYNEQFF

j_call: TRBJ2-7
d_call: TRBD2
v_call: TRBV5-3
clone_size: -
cdr3_nt: TGTGCCAGAAGCTTAGGGGAGGGTTGCGAGCAGTACTTC
cdr3_aa: CARSLGEGCEQYF

j_call: TRBJ1-3
d_call: -
v_call: TRBV7-8
clone_size: -
cdr3_nt: TGTGCCAGCAGCTTAGAGACACACGGAGGAAACACCATATATTTT
cdr3_aa: CASSLETHGGNTIYF

j_call: TRBJ2-7
d_call: TRBD1
v_call: TRBV28
clone_size: -
cdr3_nt: TGTGCCAGCAGTTTGAGCACTGGGACAGGTAGCGAGCAGTACTTC
cdr3_aa: CASSLSTGTGSEQYF

j_call: TRBJ2-3
d_call: TRBD2
v_call: TRBV20-1
clone_size: -
cdr3_nt: TGCAGTGCTAGTCCCACTAGCGGGGGGGCGATCGATACGCAGTATTTT
cdr3_aa: CSASPTSGGAIDTQYF

j_call: TRBJ1-4
d_call: -
v_call: TRBV2
clone_size: -
cdr3_nt: TGTGCCAGCAGCTTCGGGGGGACTAATGAAAAACTGTTTTTT
cdr3_aa: CASSFGGTNEKLFF

j_call: TRBJ2-1
d_call: -
v_call: TRBV7-7
clone_size: -
cdr3_nt: TGTGCCAGCAGCTTAAGCGGCCAGAGCAATGAGCAGTTCTTC
cdr3_aa: CASSLSGQSNEQFF

j_call: TRBJ2-3
d_call: -
v_call: TRBV30
clone_size: -
cdr3_nt: TGTGCCCGGAGCGGGACAGGCACAGATACGCAGTATTTT
cdr3_aa: CARSGTGTDTQYF

j_call: TRBJ1-5
d_call: TRBD1
v_call: TRBV4-1
clone_size: once
cdr3_nt: TGCGCCAGCAGCCAAGGGGGGACAGGGGGCCACCAGCCCCAGCATTTT
cdr3_aa: CASSQGGTGGHQPQHF

j_call: TRBJ1-2
d_call: TRBD1
v_call: TRBV6-2/TRBV6-3
clone_size: -
cdr3_nt: TGTGCCAGCAGTCTTTCCGGGACAGGGGGCGGCTACACCTTC
cdr3_aa: CASSLSGTGGGYTF

j_call: TRBJ1-2
d_call: TRBD1
v_call: TRBV4-1
clone_size: -
cdr3_nt: TGCGCCAGCAGCCAAGGCGGGACAGTCTATGGCTACACCTTC
cdr3_aa: CASSQGGTVYGYTF

j_call: TRBJ2-6
d_call: -
v_call: TRBV28
clone_size: -
cdr3_nt: TGTGCCAGCAGTTTAACGGGGTGGAGCTCTGGGGCCAACGTCCTGACTTTC
cdr3_aa: CASSLTGWSSGANVLTF

j_call: TRBJ2-7
d_call: -
v_call: TRBV30
clone_size: -
cdr3_nt: TGTGCCTGGAGTGTACCAGGGGCCTCCTACGAGCAGTACTTC
cdr3_aa: CAWSVPGASYEQYF

j_call: TRBJ2-5
d_call: TRBD1
v_call: TRBV6-2/TRBV6-3
clone_size: once
cdr3_nt: TGTGCCAGCAGTTACCCCGGGGGACAGGGCCAAGAGACCCAGTACTTC
cdr3_aa: CASSYPGGQGQETQYF

j_call: TRBJ1-4
d_call: -
v_call: TRBV4-3
clone_size: -
cdr3_nt: TGCGCCAGCAGCCAAGATATTGGGGGGTTCTCTAATGAAAAACTGTTTTTT
cdr3_aa: CASSQDIGGFSNEKLFF

j_call: TRBJ2-2
d_call: -
v_call: TRBV15
clone_size: -
cdr3_nt: TGTGCCACCAGCAGATTATTAGGAGGGAACACCGGGGAGCTGTTTTTT
cdr3_aa: CATSRLLGGNTGELFF

j_call: TRBJ2-3
d_call: -
v_call: TRBV29-1
clone_size: -
cdr3_nt: TGCAGCGTTGAGTCTTTAGGGGGGGTAAGCACAGATACGCAGTATTTT
cdr3_aa: CSVESLGGVSTDTQYF

j_call: TRBJ2-6
d_call: TRBD2
v_call: TRBV5-1
clone_size: -
cdr3_nt: TGCGCCAGCAGCCCGGGACTAGCGGCATTGGCTGGGGCCAACGTCCTGACTTTC
cdr3_aa: CASSPGLAALAGANVLTF

j_call: TRBJ1-1
d_call: -
v_call: TRBV5-1
clone_size: -
cdr3_nt: TGCGCCAGCAGCTCGGACAGACTAGAAGCTTTCTTT
cdr3_aa: CASSSDRLEAFF

j_call: TRBJ2-7
d_call: -
v_call: TRBV7-2
clone_size: -
cdr3_nt: TGTGCCAGCAGCTTAAGCGTCAGGGTAAACGAGCAGTACTTC
cdr3_aa: CASSLSVRVNEQYF

j_call: TRBJ2-3
d_call: TRBD1
v_call: TRBV5-1
clone_size: -
cdr3_nt: TGCGCCAGCAGCTTAAGGACAGGGTTAAATTCAGATACGCAGTATTTT
cdr3_aa: CASSLRTGLNSDTQYF

j_call: TRBJ2-3
d_call: -
v_call: TRBV6-2/TRBV6-3
clone_size: once
cdr3_nt: TGTGCCAGCAGTCCCGTAACAGATACGCAGTATTTT
cdr3_aa: CASSPVTDTQYF

j_call: TRBJ2-3
d_call: -
v_call: TRBV4-1
clone_size: -
cdr3_nt: TGCGCCAGCAGCCTTAGCCTTAGCACAGATACGCAGTATTTT
cdr3_aa: CASSLSLSTDTQYF

j_call: TRBJ1-4
d_call: TRBD1
v_call: TRBV30
clone_size: -
cdr3_nt: TGTGCCTACGCCGGGACAGGAGATGAAAAACTGTTTTTT
cdr3_aa: CAYAGTGDEKLFF